This section outlines one T cell receptor beta chain sequence together with its context. The sample is drawn from a study of radiotherapy plus CTLA-4 blockade in lung cancer. Measured with immunoSEQ multiplex PCR; TCRdb has only the in-frame clones, and not every one. The table records fewer than 65,000 clones, approximately 84% of them present only once. The material was peripheral blood, obtained from a patient treated with radiotherapy plus ipilimumab. The sequence was collected from a human donor with non-small cell lung cancer whose response to radiotherapy plus ipilimumab could not be evaluated.

The CDR3, as DNA: TGTGCCTGGAGACTCTCCAATGAGCAGTTCTTC. Its protein product is CAWRLSNEQFF. The rearrangement uses TRBV30 and TRBJ2-1; D is ambiguous. V lost 3 bases, J lost 6 bases, and 6 bases lay in between. This CDR3 comprises 11 residues. Per the germline V gene, CDR1 is GTSNPN and CDR2 is SVGIG (reference sequence).